What follows are 9 T cell receptor beta chains derived from one specimen sequenced in a study of molecular identifiers for immune sequencing clone quantification (dated by TCRdb to 2016 to 2019). The library relied on PCR. The listed sequencing device is Illumina HiSeq 4000. The public reads were reanalyzed by TCRdb: fastp trimming at Q25, MiXCR alignment, in-frame beta chains only. CDR3 protein sequences are deduplicated, and each keeps its most common genes and DNA. In this sample the table shows some 70,000 distinct CDR3 sequences, 15% to 20% of which occur a single time. The leading ten clones occupy around 1.4% of the sample. The sample comprised naive CD8+ T cells from blood, with Jurkat cell RNA spiked in. This specimen's cell subset or site label, per the study, means: FACS-sorted CD8+CD4-CCR7+CD45RA+ naive T cells. The receptors come from a human donor in good health. Some libraries in this study had Jurkat cell RNA spiked in.

This clonotype was found many times. V is TRBV7-2 and J is TRBJ2-1; 7 nucleotides line up with TRBD2. J gave up 0 bases and V 1 base, and 3 bases lay outside the gene matches. The CDR3 has 16 amino acids. The germline V gene has CDR1 SGHTA and CDR2 FQGNSA. The CDR3 loop reads CASSLVRTSSYNEQFF. The CDR3 DNA is TGTGCCAGCAGCTTAGTTAGGACTAGCTCCTACAATGAGCAGTTCTTC.

For this clonotype: A read error is possible here, since a much larger clone lies one base away. The rearrangement uses TRBV28 and TRBJ2-3; 7 bases are shared with TRBD1. Germline CDR1 MDHEN, CDR2 SYDVKM. The length of the CDR3 is 14 residues. The CDR3 DNA is TGTGCCACCTCAGACAGGGCTGGGGCAGATACGCGGTATTTT. Translating gives CATSDRAGADTRYF.

This clonotype was observed many times. J is TRBJ2-1 and V is TRBV21-1; TRBD2, the table's D call, was not compared with the DNA. TRBV21-1 is classified as a pseudogene. The CDR3 has 16 residues. The CDR3 protein is CASSTGSGRFCNEQFF. CDR3 sequence (DNA): TGTGCCAGCAGCACAGGTAGCGGGAGGTTCTGCAATGAGCAGTTCTTC.

This clonotype was seen ten or more times. The chain has TRBV20-1 and TRBJ2-1; 12 positions agree with TRBD2. J gave up 7 bases and V 3 bases, and 19 bases lay outside the gene matches. CDR3 length: 19 residues. Germline CDR1 is DFQATT and CDR2 is SNEGSKA (reference sequence). CDR3 sequence reads: CSARSVFLLTSGSVNEQFF. The CDR3 DNA is TGCAGTGCTAGGTCGGTCTTCCTTTTGACTAGCGGGAGTGTAAATGAGCAGTTCTTC.

Ten or more counts support this clonotype. V and J are TRBV20-1 and TRBJ2-4, with D hard to call. The V gene's germline CDR1 is DFQATT and CDR2 SNEGSKA (reference sequence). V was clipped by 0 bases and J by 0 bases, with 9 bases between them. CDR3 length: 15 residues. CDR3 DNA sequence: TGCAGTGCTAGAGATGGAAAGGTAGCCAAAAACATTCAGTACTTC. It is translated as CSARDGKVAKNIQYF.

At least ten counts were recorded for this clonotype. V and J are TRBV27 and TRBJ1-1, with 7 positions matching TRBD1. The CDR3 loop spans 13 amino acids. Looked up from germline, CDR1 is MNHEY and CDR2 is SMNVEV (reference sequence). V lost 3 bases to trimming and J lost 6 bases; unmatched junction nucleotides: 4. CDR3 region: CASSFIGGAEAFF. The CDR3 bases are TGTGCCAGCAGTTTTATAGGGGGCGCTGAAGCTTTCTTT.

Points on this clonotype: One base away lies a much larger clone, so this may be a sequencing read error. The chain is built from TRBV28 and TRBJ1-1; D might be TRBD1 (6 bases). Germline V gene data show CDR1 as MDHEN and CDR2 as SYDVKM. Trimming took off 3 bases at V and 7 bases at J, with 18 bases between the two ends. CDR3 length equals 15 residues. In DNA, the CDR3 is TGTGCCAGCAGTTTCGGCCCAGGGGAAGACATTGAAGCTTTCTTT. Amino acids: CASSFGPGEDIEAFF.

This clonotype was seen many times. The chain recombines TRBV18 with TRBJ2-7; a possible D gene is TRBD2 (5 bases). The V end was cut by 3 bases, the J end by 3 bases, with 9 bases between. The CDR3 totals 13 residues. CDR1 is KGHSH, CDR2 LQKENI, per germline. CDR3 sequence: CASSPTTSYEQYF. The DNA for the CDR3 is TGTGCCAGCTCACCCACAACTAGCTACGAGCAGTACTTC. The whole variable domain, filled in from reference TRBV18 and TRBJ2-7, reads NAGVMQNPRHLVRRRGQEARLRCSPMKGHSHVYWYRQLPEEGLKFMVYLQKENIIDESGMPKERFSAEFPKEGPSILRIQQVVRGDSAAYFCASSPTTSYEQYFGPGTRLTVT.

This clonotype was detected ten times or more. The chain is built from TRBV18 and TRBJ2-3; tentatively, D is TRBD1 (6 bases). In germline, CDR1 is KGHSH, CDR2 LQKENI. Trimming removed 4 bases from V and 0 bases from J, with 17 bases in between. The CDR3 sequence is 17 residues long. CDR3 sequence reads: CASSRQAVGSSTDTQYF. The CDR3 coding sequence is TGTGCCAGCTCACGACAGGCCGTGGGGTCAAGCACAGATACGCAGTATTTT.